What follows are 16 T cell receptor beta chains derived from one specimen sequenced in a study of preoperative IRX-2 immunotherapy in early breast cancer. Clones were sequenced by immunoSEQ multiplex PCR, and TCRdb holds only the in-frame ones, with some missing. Of about 67,000 clones in the sample, less than 95% are singletons; the top ten hold roughly 1.5%. Indicated treatment: preoperative locoregional IRX-2 cytokine immunotherapy. The specimen was taken from a patient treated with IRX-2 immunotherapy. The receptor set was obtained from a human donor with breast cancer.

CDR3 sequence (DNA): TGTGCCAGCAGTCCCCGGGGGGACCTCCACTTT. Its translation: CASSPRGDLHF. V gene TRBV28 combines with J gene TRBJ1-6, with a tentative D call TRBD1 (5 bases). Germline CDR1 MDHEN, CDR2 SYDVKM. This CDR3 has 11 amino acids. V lost 5 bases, J lost 15 bases, and 11 bases lay in between.

The J gene is TRBJ1-2, the V gene TRBV7-9; weak D call: TRBD1 (6 bases). From germline, CDR1 is SEHNR and CDR2 FQNEAQ (reference sequence). V was shortened by 5 bases and J by 3 bases, with 13 bases between the two germline ends. This CDR3 has 14 residues. The CDR3, as DNA: TGTGCCAGCAGCATGAACAGGGTACACTATGGCTACACCTTC. Translation: CASSMNRVHYGYTF.

V and J are TRBV2 and TRBJ2-1; D possibly corresponds to TRBD1 (5 bases). The CDR3 has 14 residues. V was pared by 3 bases and J by 14 bases, with 20 bases between. CDR1 and CDR2 (germline): SNHLY, FYNNEI. Here the CDR3 DNA reads TGTGCCAGCAGTGAGGGGTCAGGGCGCTTTCCTGAGTTCTTC. This translates into CASSEGSGRFPEFF.

The chain has TRBV4-1 and TRBJ2-1, with D unclear. The V and J ends lost 5 bases and 4 bases respectively, with 15 bases between them. The CDR3 is 15 amino acids. Germline V lookup: CDR1 MGHRA, CDR2 YSYEKL. CDR3 nucleotides: TGCGCCAGCAGCAAACTGGGTCTGGAGTACAATGAGCAGTTCTTC. It specifies CASSKLGLEYNEQFF.

This clone has only one observation. V is TRBV18 and J is TRBJ2-3; D possibly matches TRBD1 or TRBD2 (5 bases each). The CDR3 runs to 16 residues. Trimming removed 3 bases at V and 5 bases at J, with 18 bases between. CDR1 and CDR2 from the germline V gene are KGHSH and LQKENI. The CDR3 DNA reads as TGTGCCAGCTCACCCTGGGGCGCTAGCAGTAAAGATACGCAGTATTTT. It is translated as CASSPWGASSKDTQYF.

This rearrangement joins TRBV9 to TRBJ2-2; possibly TRBD2 for D (7 bases). The CDR3 has 16 residues. Between the trimmed V and J ends, which lost 1 base and 1 base, there was a span of 11 bases. Germline CDR1 and CDR2: SGDLS and YYNGEE. CDR3 DNA sequence: TGTGCCAGCAGCGTAAATAGGGGGGGGAACACCGGGGAGCTGTTTTTT. Its translation: CASSVNRGGNTGELFF.

The chain uses TRBV9 and TRBJ2-1; D call uncertain. Per the germline V gene, CDR1 is SGDLS and CDR2 is YYNGEE. Trimming left V 2 bases short and J 4 bases short, with 4 bases between. CDR3 length equals 12 residues. CDR3 nucleotides: TGTGCCAGCAGCGTGGGATACAATGAGCAGTTCTTC. Protein: CASSVGYNEQFF. The variable domain in full, completed from reference TRBV9 and TRBJ2-1, reads DSGVTQTPKHLITATGQRVTLRCSPRSGDLSVYWYQQSLDQGLQFLIQYYNGEERAKGNILERFSAQQFPDLHSELNLSSLELGDSALYFCASSVGYNEQFFGPGTRLTVL.

This clone came up once. CDR3 loop: CASSKTTGELFF. The CDR3 DNA follows: TGTGCCAGCAGTAAGACAACCGGGGAGCTGTTTTTT. V is TRBV11-3 and J is TRBJ2-2; D uncertain. V was cut by 6 bases and J by 5 bases, with 7 bases left in between. This CDR3 contains 12 residues. The germline V gene has CDR1 SGHNT and CDR2 YENEEA.

This chain joins TRBV11-2 and TRBJ2-5; 15 positions agree with TRBD2. CDR3 size: 19 residues. Germline V gene data show CDR1 as SGHAT and CDR2 as FQNNGV. Trimming at V came to 0 bases and at J to 3 bases, leaving 8 bases not matched to a gene. The CDR3 DNA follows: TGTGCCAGCAGCTTAGAAAGGGGGACTAGCGGGAGGAACAAAGAGACCCAGTACTTC. It translates to CASSLERGTSGRNKETQYF.

The chain links TRBV5-1 to TRBJ2-1; 8 bases agree with TRBD2. Trimming at V came to 2 bases and at J to 7 bases, leaving 8 bases not matched to a gene. Germline V gene sequence: CDR1 SGHRS, CDR2 YFSETQ. The CDR3 spans 15 residues. The CDR3, as DNA: TGCGCCAGCAGCTTAGGACTAGCAGTTGGTAATGAGCAGTTCTTC. Amino acids: CASSLGLAVGNEQFF.

V gene TRBV28 combines with J gene TRBJ2-3, with TRBD1 as a possible D gene (6 bases). Germline V lookup: CDR1 MDHEN, CDR2 SYDVKM. CDR3 size: 16 residues. Trimming took off 0 bases at V and 3 bases at J, with 13 bases between the two ends. DNA for the CDR3: TGTGCCAGCAGTTTATGGGCAGGGGCGGAGACAGATACGCAGTATTTT. This gives the protein CASSLWAGAETDTQYF.

This chain uses TRBV28 with TRBJ1-2; possible D gene TRBD1, 6 bases. Trimming removed 4 bases at V and 7 bases at J, with 28 bases between. The germline V gene encodes CDR1 MDHEN and CDR2 SYDVKM. The CDR3 runs 18 residues. The CDR3 nucleotides are TGTGCCAGCAGTTCAACGATAACCCTGCCCGGGACATTGGGTGGCTACACCTTC. This translates into CASSSTITLPGTLGGYTF.

The rearrangement links TRBV7-2 to TRBJ1-1; no firm D call. This CDR3 has 13 residues. Trimming left V 5 bases short and J 1 base short, with 8 bases between. Germline-derived CDR1 and CDR2 are SGHTA and FQGNSA. Written as DNA, the CDR3 is TGTGCCAGCAGCCCTCCAGGGAACACTGAAGCTTTCTTT. Protein: CASSPPGNTEAFF.

The V call is TRBV28, the J call TRBJ1-2; D remains ambiguous. The CDR3 extends over 16 amino acids. Germline V lookup: CDR1 MDHEN, CDR2 SYDVKM. The V gene lost 4 bases and the J gene lost 3 bases, with 18 bases spanning the gap. CDR3: CASSSLPPEADYGYTF. The CDR3 DNA is TGTGCCAGCAGTTCCCTCCCCCCAGAAGCCGACTATGGCTACACCTTC.

The chain uses TRBV4-2 and TRBJ1-3; D is ambiguous. Trimming left V 0 bases short and J 2 bases short, with 11 bases between. Germline values: CDR1 LGHNA, CDR2 YNFKEQ. The CDR3 loop spans 16 amino acids. CDR3 region: CASSQDLGGAGNTIYF. The CDR3 nucleotides read TGTGCCAGCAGCCAAGATTTGGGAGGAGCTGGAAACACCATATATTTT.

This chain links TRBV28 with TRBJ1-2; no reliable D call. This CDR3 is built from 13 residues. The V gene lost 5 bases and the J gene lost 2 bases, with 9 bases spanning the gap. Germline loops: CDR1 MDHEN, CDR2 SYDVKM. CDR3 protein: CASSGQANYGYTF. CDR3 bases: TGTGCCAGCAGTGGTCAGGCGAACTATGGCTACACCTTC.